This T cell receptor beta chain was captured in a study of regulatory T cells in long-lasting Graves disease. Regarding time point: newly diagnosed GD, antithyroid drugs for less than 3 months. Construction of the TCR library relied on RNA isolated from PBMCs. Study-wide results and caveats: Small sample size may have lowered accuracy.

Of note for this clonotype: As yet, its antigen is unknown.

Building the TCR beta libraries relied on iRepertoire HTBI primers, and CDR3 regions underwent Arm-PCR. In the authors' workflow: Taken together, the samples had roughly 56 TRBV and roughly 14 TRBJ segments identified. TCRdb reprocessed the multiplex PCR reads with MiXCR, giving one entry per CDR3 protein. The V and J calls here are based on TCRdb, not the publication. The table has around 470,000 distinct CDR3 sequences, 14% seen once. Separately, the same data were catalogued under a study of T cells in Graves' hyperthyroidism and ophthalmopathy. That paper notes: The TCR CDR3 first-round RT-PCR relied on the HTBI primer set.

This material consisted of peripheral blood mononuclear cells (PBMCs), taken at new diagnosis, from a patient treated with antithyroid drugs. The sequence came from a woman in her 50s with Graves disease.

CDR3: CAWSGQGAGINEKLFF. DNA of the CDR3: TGTGCCTGGAGTGGGCAGGGGGCCGGAATTAATGAAAAACTGTTTTTT. The V call is TRBV30, the J call TRBJ1-4; TRBD1 matches at 8 bases. The J segment lost 4 bases and the V segment lost 1 base, leaving 8 bases of the junction unmatched. Germline V gene data show CDR1 as GTSNPN and CDR2 as SVGIG (reference sequence). The CDR3 sequence is 16 residues long.